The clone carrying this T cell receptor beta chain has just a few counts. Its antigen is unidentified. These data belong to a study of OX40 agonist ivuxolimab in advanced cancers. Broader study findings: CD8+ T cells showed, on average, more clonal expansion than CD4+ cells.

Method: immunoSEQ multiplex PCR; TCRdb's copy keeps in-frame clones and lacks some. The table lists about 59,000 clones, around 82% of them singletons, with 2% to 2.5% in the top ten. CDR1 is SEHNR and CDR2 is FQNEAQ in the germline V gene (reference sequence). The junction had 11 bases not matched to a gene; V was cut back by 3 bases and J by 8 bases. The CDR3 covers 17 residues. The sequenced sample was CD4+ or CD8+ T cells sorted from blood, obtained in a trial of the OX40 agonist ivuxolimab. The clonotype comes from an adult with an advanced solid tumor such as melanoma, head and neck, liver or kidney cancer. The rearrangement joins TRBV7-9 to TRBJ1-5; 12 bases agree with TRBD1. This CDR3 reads CASSFAPGQGAWEPQHF. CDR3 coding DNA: TGTGCCAGCAGCTTCGCCCCGGGACAGGGGGCTTGGGAGCCCCAGCATTTT.